This T cell receptor (beta chain) originates from a study of glioma-infiltrating T cells after dendritic cell vaccination. Produced via immunoSEQ multiplex PCR; TCRdb's table is partial and in-frame only. The table lists tens of thousands of clones, over 65% of them singletons. The CDR3 runs to 12 residues. Germline CDR1 MNHNY, CDR2 SVGAGI (reference sequence). V lost 9 bases, J lost 4 bases, and 10 bases lay in between. The sample holds a few counts of this clone. Time point defined: after dendritic cell vaccination, including at tumor progression/relapse. This TCR came from a human donor with glioblastoma. The chain couples TRBV6-6 to TRBJ2-1; D is uncertain. The sample consisted of blood, taken after dendritic cell vaccination. In DNA form, the CDR3 reads TGTGCCAGTGCCACCCTATACAATGAGCAGTTCTTC. Translating it yields CASATLYNEQFF.